These 7 T cell receptor beta chains share one sample of origin, sequenced in a study of cytomegalovirus exposure and HLA in healthy donors. Researchers ran the PCR with 60 Vbeta and 13 Jbeta primers. The repertoire was sequenced with immunoSEQ multiplex PCR; TCRdb's copy has only in-frame clones and lacks some. The top ten hold approximately 0.99% of the sample, which has approximately 120,000 clones, about three quarters seen once. Specimen: PBMCs. The source of these receptors is a woman in her thirties in good health and CMV-seronegative.

The chain employs TRBV5-5 and TRBJ2-7, with TRBD2 as a possible D gene (5 bases). Per germline, CDR1 SGHKS and CDR2 YYEKEE (reference sequence). Trimming left V 2 bases short and J 2 bases short, with 11 bases between. The CDR3 runs to 14 residues. CDR3 sequence: CASSFRGLAYEQYF. CDR3 DNA sequence: TGTGCCAGCAGCTTTCGGGGTCTGGCCTACGAGCAGTACTTC.

The chain recombines TRBV5-1 with TRBJ2-3; TRBD2 might be the D (7 bases). V gave up 3 bases and J gave up 4 bases, with 15 bases separating them. Germline CDR1 SGHRS, CDR2 YFSETQ. The CDR3 extends over 15 amino acids. CDR3 DNA: TGCGCCAGCAGCTGGGCGGGGGCGTTATCAGATACGCAGTATTTT. This codes for CASSWAGALSDTQYF.

This chain joins TRBV25-1 and TRBJ2-5; D uncertain. This CDR3 has 13 residues. In germline, CDR1 is MGHDK, CDR2 SYGVNS. Trimming cost V 1 base and J 10 bases, with 13 bases left between them. The CDR3 spells CASSESPVVHQYF. The CDR3 DNA is TGTGCCAGCAGTGAATCTCCGGTGGTCCACCAGTACTTC.

The chain recombines TRBV7-3 with TRBJ2-3; unclear D gene. Germline CDR1 and CDR2: SGHTA and FQGTGA. The V end lost 3 bases, the J end lost 3 bases, and 7 bases lay between the germline ends. This CDR3 is built from 13 residues. The CDR3 loop is CASSFRGTDTQYF. The DNA for the CDR3 is TGTGCCAGCAGCTTTCGAGGAACAGATACGCAGTATTTT.

V is TRBV7-6 and J is TRBJ1-3; 8 bases agree with TRBD1. V trimming: 5 bases; J trimming: 3 bases; junction bases outside the gene matches: 12. Germline V gene data show CDR1 as SGHVS and CDR2 as FNYEAQ. This CDR3 is built from 17 residues. CDR3 in amino acids: CASSLGQGALGGNTIYF. CDR3 bases: TGTGCCAGCAGCCTCGGGCAGGGGGCATTAGGTGGAAACACCATATATTTT.

V usage is TRBV4-1 and J usage is TRBJ1-4; perhaps TRBD1 as D (5 bases). Germline CDR1 MGHRA, CDR2 YSYEKL. The CDR3 runs 13 residues. Trimming shortened V by 4 bases and J by 5 bases, and 8 bases separated the two germline ends. DNA for the CDR3: TGCGCCAGCAGCCTGACAGTAAATGAAAAACTGTTTTTT. Amino acid sequence: CASSLTVNEKLFF.

This rearrangement joins TRBV11-3 to TRBJ2-6; 7 bases map to TRBD2. V shed 5 bases, J shed 4 bases, and the junction held 8 bases outside the gene matches. Germline V gene sequence: CDR1 SGHNT, CDR2 YENEEA. The CDR3 spans 16 residues. Here the CDR3 DNA reads TGTGCCAGCAGCCCCGCGGGGGTAGCGGGGGCCAACGTCCTGACTTTC. Translated: CASSPAGVAGANVLTF. The entire variable domain, with the rest obtained from reference TRBV11-3 and TRBJ2-6, is as follows: EAGVVQSPRYKIIEKKQPVAFWCNPISGHNTLYWYLQNLGQGPELLIRYENEEAVDDSQLPKDRFSAERLKGVDSTLKIQPAELGDSAVYLCASSPAGVAGANVLTFGAGSRLTVL.